This TCR beta chain appears in the sequencing data of a study of identical twins. Notes on the study in general: Beta clonotypes that were abundant in cord blood contained fewer insertions, a pattern absent from memory repertoires.

Germline V CDR1 and CDR2: MGHDK, SYGVNS. V lost 1 base to trimming and J lost 0 bases, with 20 bases between them. The CDR3 sequence is 19 residues long. In regard to this clonotype: Its antigen is as yet unknown.

A single record per CDR3 protein comes from TCRdb applying MiXCR to the 5' RACE reads. The sample lists some 300,000 distinct CDR3 sequences; roughly 12% were seen once. This sample was shared with a second study, whose subject was yellow fever vaccine responses in identical twins.

Specimen: CD8+ T cells sorted from blood. This chain connects TRBV25-1 to TRBJ2-3; the D call may be TRBD1 or TRBD2 (5 bases each). The source is a woman between 18 and 29 years old in good health. CDR3 region: CASSEWVLRDAHSTDTQYF. The CDR3 nucleotides are TGTGCCAGCAGTGAATGGGTTTTGAGGGACGCCCATAGCACAGATACGCAGTATTTT.